A single sample is the source of the 16 T cell receptor beta chains below, sequenced in a study of cytomegalovirus exposure and HLA in healthy donors. TCRdb's copy holds only in-frame clones and misses some; the assay was immunoSEQ multiplex PCR. The sample includes around 300,000 clones, 65% to 90% of them seen just once. The sequencing sample was made of PBMCs. The receptor source for this set is a woman aged 18-35 years in good health and CMV-seronegative.

The CDR3 is CASSLGAAGNTGELFF. The CDR3 DNA reads TGTGCCAGCAGCTTAGGGGCAGCGGGGAACACCGGGGAGCTGTTTTTT. This chain connects TRBV7-6 to TRBJ2-2; D perhaps matches TRBD2 (6 bases). Germline V CDR1 and CDR2: SGHVS, FNYEAQ. Trimming left V 1 base short and J 1 base short, with 10 bases between. This CDR3 has 16 amino acids.

This chain connects TRBV11-2 to TRBJ2-7; possible D gene TRBD1, 6 bases. V lost 5 bases and J lost 3, with 17 bases in between. The CDR3 runs 15 residues. Looked up from germline, CDR1 is SGHAT and CDR2 is FQNNGV. DNA of the CDR3: TGTGCCAGCAGCCCCTTGACAGGTCTCGTCTACGAGCAGTACTTC. This encodes CASSPLTGLVYEQYF.

This chain joins TRBV19 and TRBJ1-4, with D uncertain. Trimming stripped 6 bases from V and 3 bases from J, with 11 bases between. CDR3 length equals 14 residues. Germline V lookup: CDR1 LNHDA, CDR2 SQIVND (reference sequence). The CDR3 loop is CASRRRESNEKLFF. CDR3 nucleotide sequence: TGTGCCAGTAGGCGACGGGAGTCTAATGAAAAACTGTTTTTT. The variable domain in full, with the rest retrieved from reference TRBV19 and TRBJ1-4, is DGGITQSPKYLFRKEGQNVTLSCEQNLNHDAMYWYRQDPGQGLRLIYYSQIVNDFQKGDIAEGYSVSREKKESFPLTVTSAQKNPTAFYLCASRRRESNEKLFFGSGTQLSVL.

The chain combines TRBV6-6 with TRBJ2-5; D unclear. V lost 2 bases and J 1 base, leaving 8 bases between the germline ends. The CDR3 is 14 residues long. The germline gives CDR1 MNHNY, CDR2 SVGAGI (reference sequence). Here the CDR3 reads CASSYGGPQETQYF. The DNA for the CDR3 is TGTGCCAGCAGTTACGGTGGGCCCCAAGAGACCCAGTACTTC.

The chain combines TRBV5-1 with TRBJ2-5, with D tentatively TRBD2 (5 bases). Trimming took off 6 bases at V and 7 bases at J, with 22 bases between the two ends. This CDR3 is built from 15 residues. Germline V lookup: CDR1 SGHRS, CDR2 YFSETQ. The CDR3 protein is CASTPTSGSDGTQYF. CDR3 nucleotide sequence: TGCGCCAGCACCCCTACTTCGGGGAGCGATGGGACCCAGTACTTC.

The V call is TRBV7-2, the J call TRBJ1-5, with D perhaps matching TRBD1 (5 bases). The CDR3 consists of 14 residues. V was trimmed by 2 bases and J by 10 bases, leaving 15 bases between them. Germline V gene sequence: CDR1 SGHTA, CDR2 FQGNSA. The CDR3 spells CASSLSAGRHPQHF. Written as DNA, the CDR3 is TGTGCCAGCAGCTTAAGTGCGGGGCGGCACCCCCAGCATTTT.

The chain recombines TRBV11-3 with TRBJ2-4; D may be TRBD2 (5 bases). This CDR3 has 12 amino acids. The germline V gene encodes CDR1 SGHNT and CDR2 YENEEA. The V gene lost 7 bases and the J gene lost 4 bases, with 8 bases spanning the gap. The CDR3 reads CASKDSKNIQYF. CDR3 nucleotides: TGTGCCAGCAAGGACTCAAAAAACATTCAGTACTTC.

This clone was observed a handful of times. V is TRBV5-4 and J is TRBJ2-3; perhaps TRBD1 as D (6 bases). V was cut by 0 bases and J by 4 bases, with 6 bases left in between. This CDR3 has 13 amino acids. Germline CDR1 is SGHNT and CDR2 is YYREEE (reference sequence). Here the CDR3 DNA reads TGTGCCAGCAGCTTGGCAGGGGCAGATACGCAGTATTTT. It translates to CASSLAGADTQYF. The full variable domain, with the rest looked up from reference TRBV5-4 and TRBJ2-3, is ETGVTQSPTHLIKTRGQQVTLRCSSQSGHNTVSWYQQALGQGPQFIFQYYREEENGRGNFPPRFSGLQFPNYSSELNVNALELDDSALYLCASSLAGADTQYFGPGTRLTVL.

This clone has more than one count but fewer than ten. The V and J genes are TRBV10-1 and TRBJ2-1, with 7 bases identical to TRBD2. The length of the CDR3 is 20 residues. Germline assignment: CDR1 WNHNN and CDR2 SYGVQD (reference sequence). The J segment lost 3 bases and the V segment lost 5 bases, leaving 22 bases of the junction unmatched. The CDR3 is CASSPWGRAGGRMVYNEQFF. The CDR3 DNA sequence: TGCGCCAGCAGTCCTTGGGGCAGGGCCGGCGGGAGAATGGTCTACAATGAGCAGTTCTTC.

V is TRBV19 and J is TRBJ2-7; the match to TRBD1 covers 7 bases. Per germline, CDR1 LNHDA and CDR2 SQIVND (reference sequence). The CDR3 runs to 14 residues. The V segment lost 5 bases and the J segment 0 bases; nucleotides outside the gene matches: 4. Here the CDR3 reads CASSYGQDSYEQYF. DNA for the CDR3: TGTGCCAGTAGTTACGGACAGGACTCCTACGAGCAGTACTTC.

The chain couples TRBV27 to TRBJ2-1; D gene uncertain. The length of the CDR3 is 15 residues. The V gene lost 5 bases and the J gene lost 5 bases, with 16 bases spanning the gap. Germline V gene data show CDR1 as MNHEY and CDR2 as SMNVEV (reference sequence). CDR3 sequence: CASSAYAQDNNEQFF. The CDR3 DNA is TGTGCCAGCAGTGCCTACGCGCAGGATAACAATGAGCAGTTCTTC.

The chain has TRBV30 and TRBJ2-1; 10 bases match TRBD2. CDR1 and CDR2 (germline): GTSNPN, SVGIG (reference sequence). After removal of 5 bases from V and 8 bases from J, the junction contained 12 bases not matched to a gene. The CDR3 has 15 amino acids. This CDR3 reads CAWSRPGLAIYEQFF. The CDR3, as DNA: TGTGCCTGGTCTCGGCCGGGACTAGCGATCTATGAGCAGTTCTTC.

The V call is TRBV5-8, the J call TRBJ1-2; the D gene is possibly TRBD1 (6 bases). Germline CDR1 is SGHTS and CDR2 is YDEGEE. With 4 bases removed from V and 4 bases from J, the gap between germline ends came to 17 bases. This CDR3 contains 15 residues. CDR3 protein: CASSAARGRIYGYTF. The DNA for the CDR3 is TGTGCCAGCAGCGCAGCCAGGGGCAGGATCTATGGCTACACCTTC.

On this clone: At one of its ends the junction is not consistent with the germline gene, which may arise from a read error. The chain links TRBV6-1 to TRBJ2-7; 8 nucleotides line up with TRBD2. The germline V gene encodes CDR1 MNHNS and CDR2 SASEGT. CDR3 size: 15 residues. CDR3: CFVERGLGPRYEQYF. CDR3 DNA sequence: TGCTTTGTCGAGCGGGGACTAGGCCCTCGCTACGAGCAGTACTTC.

The V and J genes are TRBV2 and TRBJ2-2, with 7 bases matching TRBD2. Germline CDR1 SNHLY, CDR2 FYNNEI. The V segment lost 3 bases and the J segment 4 bases; nucleotides outside the gene matches: 5. The CDR3 runs to 15 residues. The CDR3 loop reads CASSDGLDGTGELFF. CDR3 DNA sequence: TGTGCCAGCAGTGACGGACTAGACGGCACCGGGGAGCTGTTTTTT.

The chain links TRBV9 to TRBJ2-6; D ambiguous. Per the germline V gene, CDR1 is SGDLS and CDR2 is YYNGEE. CDR3 length: 12 residues. The V end was cut by 7 bases, the J end by 1 base, with 3 bases between. CDR3 bases: TGTGCCAGCGAGTCTGGGGCCAACGTCCTGACTTTC. It translates to CASESGANVLTF.